The sequence of this T cell receptor (beta chain) was determined in a study of cytomegalovirus exposure and HLA in healthy donors. As for this clone: Its matching antigen is unknown.

The PCR had 60 Vbeta and 13 Jbeta primers. Per the original methods: In a later analysis, roughly 10 million of some 80 million unique beta chains occurred in at least two donors. Method: immunoSEQ multiplex PCR; TCRdb's copy keeps in-frame clones and lacks some. Clonal size and the V and J genes are those of that table, whereas D and trimming came from the DNA. The table for this sample gives some 200,000 clones. Broader study findings: CMV serostatus alone was available as immune exposure information. Most TCR sequences were uncommon, yet certain public TCRs appeared in many donors. Reports showed the classifier diagnosing cytomegalovirus status with high specificity and sensitivity.

The CDR3 runs to 12 residues. Trimming pared 3 bases from V and 6 bases from J, leaving 11 bases between. Germline CDR1 and CDR2: GTSNPN and SVGIG (reference sequence). The V and J genes are TRBV30 and TRBJ2-5; D perhaps matches TRBD1 (6 bases). Sequencing used PBMCs. The clonotype was recovered from a boy between 5 and 17 years old in good health and CMV-seronegative. CDR3 sequence reads: CAWSPGEKTQYF. The CDR3 coding sequence is TGTGCCTGGAGCCCAGGGGAGAAGACCCAGTACTTC.